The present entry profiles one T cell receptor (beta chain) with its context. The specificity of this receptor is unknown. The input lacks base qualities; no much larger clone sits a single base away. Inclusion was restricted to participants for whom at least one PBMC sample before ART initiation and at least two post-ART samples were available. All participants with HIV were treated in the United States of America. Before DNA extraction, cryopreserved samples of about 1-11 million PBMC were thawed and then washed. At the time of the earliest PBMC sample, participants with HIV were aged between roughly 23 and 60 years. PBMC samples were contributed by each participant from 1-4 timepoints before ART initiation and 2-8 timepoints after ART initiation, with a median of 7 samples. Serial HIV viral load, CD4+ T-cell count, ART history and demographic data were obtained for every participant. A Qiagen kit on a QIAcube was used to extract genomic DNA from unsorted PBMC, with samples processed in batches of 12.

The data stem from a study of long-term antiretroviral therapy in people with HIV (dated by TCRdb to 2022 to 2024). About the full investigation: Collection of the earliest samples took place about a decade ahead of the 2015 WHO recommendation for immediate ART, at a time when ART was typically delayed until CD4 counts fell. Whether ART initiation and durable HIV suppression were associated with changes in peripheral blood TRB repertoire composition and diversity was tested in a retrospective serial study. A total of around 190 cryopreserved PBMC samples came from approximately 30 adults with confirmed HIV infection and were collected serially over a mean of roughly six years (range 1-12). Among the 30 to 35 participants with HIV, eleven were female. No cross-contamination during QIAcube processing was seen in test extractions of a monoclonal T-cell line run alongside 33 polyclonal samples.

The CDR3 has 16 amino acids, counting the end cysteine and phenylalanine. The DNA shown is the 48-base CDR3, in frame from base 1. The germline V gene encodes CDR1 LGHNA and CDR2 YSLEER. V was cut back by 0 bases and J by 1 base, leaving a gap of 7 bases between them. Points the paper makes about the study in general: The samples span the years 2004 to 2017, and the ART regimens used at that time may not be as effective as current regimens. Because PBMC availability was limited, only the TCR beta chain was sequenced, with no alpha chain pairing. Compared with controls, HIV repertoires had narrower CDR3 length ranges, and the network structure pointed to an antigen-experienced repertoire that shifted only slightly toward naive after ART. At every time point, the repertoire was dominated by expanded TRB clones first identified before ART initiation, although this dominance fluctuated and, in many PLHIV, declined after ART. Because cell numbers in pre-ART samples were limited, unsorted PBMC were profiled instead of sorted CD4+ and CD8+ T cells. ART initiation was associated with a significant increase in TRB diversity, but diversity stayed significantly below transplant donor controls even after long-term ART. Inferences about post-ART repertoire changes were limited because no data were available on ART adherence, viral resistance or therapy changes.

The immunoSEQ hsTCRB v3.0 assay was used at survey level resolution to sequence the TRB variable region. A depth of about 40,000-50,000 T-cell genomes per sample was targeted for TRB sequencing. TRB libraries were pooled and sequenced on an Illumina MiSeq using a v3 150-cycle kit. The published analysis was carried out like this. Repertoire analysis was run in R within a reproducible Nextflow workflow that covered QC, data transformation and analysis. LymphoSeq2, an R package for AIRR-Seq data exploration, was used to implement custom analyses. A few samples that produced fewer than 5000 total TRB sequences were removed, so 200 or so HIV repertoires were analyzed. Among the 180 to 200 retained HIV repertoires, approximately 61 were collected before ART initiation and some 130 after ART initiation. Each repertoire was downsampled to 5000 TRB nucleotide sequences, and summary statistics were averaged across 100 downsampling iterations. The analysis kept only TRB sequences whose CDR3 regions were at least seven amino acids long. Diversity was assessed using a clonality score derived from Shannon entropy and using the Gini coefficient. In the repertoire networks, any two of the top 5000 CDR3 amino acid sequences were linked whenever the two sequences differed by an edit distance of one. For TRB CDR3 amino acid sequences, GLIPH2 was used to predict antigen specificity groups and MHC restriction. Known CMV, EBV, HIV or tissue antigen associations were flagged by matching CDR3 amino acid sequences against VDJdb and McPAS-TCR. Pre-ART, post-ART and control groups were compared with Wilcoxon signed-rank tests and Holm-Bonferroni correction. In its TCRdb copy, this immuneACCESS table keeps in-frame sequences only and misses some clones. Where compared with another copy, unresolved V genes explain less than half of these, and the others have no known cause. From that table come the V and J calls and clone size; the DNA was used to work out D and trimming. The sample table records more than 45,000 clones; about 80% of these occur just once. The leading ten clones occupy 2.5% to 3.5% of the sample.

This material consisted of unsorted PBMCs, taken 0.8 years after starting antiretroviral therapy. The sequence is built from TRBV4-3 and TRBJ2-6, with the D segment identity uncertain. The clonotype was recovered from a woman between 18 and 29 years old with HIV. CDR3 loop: CASSQDLGSGANVLTF. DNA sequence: TGCGCCAGCAGCCAAGATCTGGGGTCTGGGGCCAACGTCCTGACTTTC.